This TCR beta chain was captured by sequencing in a study of blood T cell repertoires in COVID-19 (dated by TCRdb to the early 2020s). Concerning the study at large: Collaborator samples came from the United States, Italy and Spain and covered acute and convalescent phases of COVID-19. The repertoires were released in a freely available public database intended as a resource for research on the immune response to SARS-CoV-2. Where available, HLA class I and class II types were obtained from metadata supplied by the sample provider rather than from assay-based typing. Sample metadata almost always included a de-identified subject ID, COVID-19 status, age in years and sex. The samples were drawn from the first 160 participants of the ongoing ImmuneRACE study and from 950 to 1,500 subjects provided by 6 global collaborators. The dataset comprised deeply sampled blood TCRbeta repertoires from subjects exposed to, actively infected with, or recovered from COVID-19. The material from the prospective study consisted of cDNA or gDNA derived from T cells, B-cell-depleted T cells, or PBMCs. Here is what the overall study found, with its caveats: How much clinical and demographic metadata was included differed by source and by participant, and the metadata was provided uncurated.

From its cysteine to its phenylalanine, the CDR3 spans 17 amino acids. Only CDR3 DNA remains: 51 bases, in frame from the first base. The junction carries 14 bases between V and J, which are trimmed by 2 bases and 0 bases respectively. Reading the germline V gene gives CDR1 SGHRS and CDR2 YFSETQ. Regarding this clone: Its recognized antigen is unknown. The record has no base qualities; no much larger clone is one base away.

Whole blood was collected in K2EDTA tubes by collaborating institutions according to the institutions' own protocols. For TCRbeta analysis, collaborators shipped samples in one of three forms: frozen whole blood, isolated PBMCs, or DNA extracted from either of those sample types. TCRbeta CDR3 regions were amplified from genomic DNA using the immunoSEQ Assay, a bias-controlled multiplex PCR. Regarding the original processing steps: Within the assay, amplification of reference gene primers was used to estimate how many nucleated cells each sample contained. Sequence reads were collapsed and filtered to measure the absolute abundance of every unique TCRbeta CDR3 rearrangement. Productive Simpson clonality was computed per sample as the square root of Simpson's diversity index over productive rearrangements. TCRdb limited this immuneACCESS table to in-frame rearrangements with V and J called. A share of clones is missing; checked studies link under half to unresolved V genes, and the rest is unexplained. V, J and clone size were drawn from that table, and D and trimming were deduced from the DNA. Within this sample are fewer than 35,000 clones, with approximately 90% of them counted one time only. The top ten clones comprise over 1.5% of the sample.

The chain is made from TRBV5-1 and TRBJ1-4; the D region possibly corresponds to TRBD1 (6 bases align). The receptor was derived from a man aged 50 to 59 with active or convalescent COVID-19. The sequencing sample was made of peripheral blood. The nucleotide sequence is TGCGCCAGCAGCTTAGGGCAGGGGAGTCCAACTAATGAAAAACTGTTTTTT. It translates as CASSLGQGSPTNEKLFF.